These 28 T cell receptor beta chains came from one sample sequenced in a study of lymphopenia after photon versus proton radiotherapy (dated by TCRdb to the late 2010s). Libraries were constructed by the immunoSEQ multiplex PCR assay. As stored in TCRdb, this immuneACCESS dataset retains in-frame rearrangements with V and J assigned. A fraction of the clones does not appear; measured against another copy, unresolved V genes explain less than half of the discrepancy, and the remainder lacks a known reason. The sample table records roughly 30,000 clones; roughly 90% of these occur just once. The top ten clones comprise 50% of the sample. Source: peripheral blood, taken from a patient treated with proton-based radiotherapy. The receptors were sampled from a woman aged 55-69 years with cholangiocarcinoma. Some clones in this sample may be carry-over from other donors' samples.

The CDR3 here is CASSDQSGTKHEQYF. The CDR3 DNA reads TGTGCCAGCAGTGACCAGTCCGGGACAAAACACGAGCAGTACTTC. The rearrangement uses TRBV25-1 and TRBJ2-7; the D gene is possibly TRBD1 (6 bases). Germline V CDR1 and CDR2: MGHDK, SYGVNS. The CDR3 sequence is 15 residues long. Trimming took 3 bases from V and 5 from J, leaving 17 bases between them.

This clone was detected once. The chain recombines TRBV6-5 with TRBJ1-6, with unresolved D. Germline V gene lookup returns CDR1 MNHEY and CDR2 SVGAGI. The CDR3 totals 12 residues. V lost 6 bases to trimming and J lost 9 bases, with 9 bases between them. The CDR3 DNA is TGTGCCAGCAGGTCTGGTGGTTCACCCCTCCACTTT. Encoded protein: CASRSGGSPLHF.

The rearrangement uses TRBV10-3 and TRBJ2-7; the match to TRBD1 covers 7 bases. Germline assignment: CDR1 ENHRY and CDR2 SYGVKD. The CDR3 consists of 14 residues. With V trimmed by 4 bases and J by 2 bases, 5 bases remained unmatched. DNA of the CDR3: TGTGCCATCAGTGTCGGGACAGACACCTACGAGCAGTACTTC. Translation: CAISVGTDTYEQYF.

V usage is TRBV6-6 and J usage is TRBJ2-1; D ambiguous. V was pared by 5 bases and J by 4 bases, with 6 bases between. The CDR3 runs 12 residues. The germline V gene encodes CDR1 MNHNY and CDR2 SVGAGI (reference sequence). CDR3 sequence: CASSDDYNEQFF. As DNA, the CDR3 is TGTGCCAGCAGTGACGATTACAATGAGCAGTTCTTC.

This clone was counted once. The CDR3 protein is CASSSGTGGSEQYF. The CDR3 nucleotides read TGTGCCAGCTCATCCGGGACAGGGGGTTCCGAGCAGTACTTC. The chain is built from TRBV18 and TRBJ2-7; 11 bases align to TRBD1. Losses at the gene ends were 5 bases for V and 6 bases for J; bases not matched to a gene: 6. Germline values: CDR1 KGHSH, CDR2 LQKENI. The CDR3 extends over 14 amino acids.

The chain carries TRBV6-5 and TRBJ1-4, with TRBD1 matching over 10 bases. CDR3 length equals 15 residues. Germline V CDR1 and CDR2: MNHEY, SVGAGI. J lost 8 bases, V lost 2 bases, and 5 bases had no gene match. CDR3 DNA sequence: TGTGCCAGCAGTTACACCGGGACAGGGGTAGAAAAACTGTTTTTT. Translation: CASSYTGTGVEKLFF.

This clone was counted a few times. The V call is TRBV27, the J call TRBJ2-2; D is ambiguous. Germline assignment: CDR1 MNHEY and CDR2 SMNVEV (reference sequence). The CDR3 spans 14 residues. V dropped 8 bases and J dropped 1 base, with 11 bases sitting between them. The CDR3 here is CASRRDLNTGELFF. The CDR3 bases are TGTGCCAGCCGAAGGGATTTGAACACCGGGGAGCTGTTTTTT.

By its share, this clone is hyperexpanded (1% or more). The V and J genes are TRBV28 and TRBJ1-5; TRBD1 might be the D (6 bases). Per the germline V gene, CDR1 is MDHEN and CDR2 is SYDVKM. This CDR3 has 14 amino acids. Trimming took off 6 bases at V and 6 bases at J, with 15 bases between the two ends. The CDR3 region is CASRDRSYGQPQHF. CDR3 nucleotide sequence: TGTGCCAGCAGGGACAGATCTTACGGTCAGCCCCAGCATTTT.

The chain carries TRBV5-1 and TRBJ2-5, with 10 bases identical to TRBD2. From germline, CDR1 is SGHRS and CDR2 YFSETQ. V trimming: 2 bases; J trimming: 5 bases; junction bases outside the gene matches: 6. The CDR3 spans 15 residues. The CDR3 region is CASSFQRGGRETQYF. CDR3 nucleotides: TGCGCCAGCAGCTTCCAGCGGGGGGGACGGGAGACCCAGTACTTC.

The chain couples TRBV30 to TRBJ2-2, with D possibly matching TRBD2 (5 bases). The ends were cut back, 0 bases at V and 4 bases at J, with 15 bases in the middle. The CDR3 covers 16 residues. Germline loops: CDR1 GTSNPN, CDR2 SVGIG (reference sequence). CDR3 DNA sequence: TGTGCCTGGAGTGTGAGAGCCAACGAGGGCACCGGGGAGCTGTTTTTT. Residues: CAWSVRANEGTGELFF.

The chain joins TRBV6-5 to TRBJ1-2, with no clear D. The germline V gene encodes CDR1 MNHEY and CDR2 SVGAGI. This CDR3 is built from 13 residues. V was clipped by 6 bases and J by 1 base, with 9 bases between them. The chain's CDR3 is CASRQPSNYGYTF. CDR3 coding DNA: TGTGCCAGCAGACAGCCAAGTAACTATGGCTACACCTTC.

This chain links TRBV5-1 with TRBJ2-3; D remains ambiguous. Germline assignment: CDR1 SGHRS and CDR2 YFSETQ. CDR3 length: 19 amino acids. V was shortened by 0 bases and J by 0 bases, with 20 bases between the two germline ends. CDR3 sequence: CASSLAFIFGPSSTDTQYF. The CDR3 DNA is TGCGCCAGCAGCTTGGCCTTCATTTTCGGTCCCTCTAGCACAGATACGCAGTATTTT.

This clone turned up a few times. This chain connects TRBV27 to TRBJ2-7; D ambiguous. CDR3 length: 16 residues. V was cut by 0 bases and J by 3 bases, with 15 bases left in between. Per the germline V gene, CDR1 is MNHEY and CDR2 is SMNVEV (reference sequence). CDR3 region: CASSLSGGREYYEQYF. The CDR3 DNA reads TGTGCCAGCAGTTTATCGGGTGGCAGAGAGTACTACGAGCAGTACTTC.

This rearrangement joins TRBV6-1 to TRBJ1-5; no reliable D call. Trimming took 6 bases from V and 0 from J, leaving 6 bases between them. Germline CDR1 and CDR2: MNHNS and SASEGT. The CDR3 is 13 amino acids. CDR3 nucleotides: TGTGCCAGCAGAGATAATAGCAATCAGCCCCAGCATTTT. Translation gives CASRDNSNQPQHF.

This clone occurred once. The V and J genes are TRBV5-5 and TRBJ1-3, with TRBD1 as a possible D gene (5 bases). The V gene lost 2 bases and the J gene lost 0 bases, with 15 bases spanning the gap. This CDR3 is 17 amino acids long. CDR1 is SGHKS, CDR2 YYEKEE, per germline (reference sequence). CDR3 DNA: TGTGCCAGCAGCTTTCTCCCCGACAGCGGCTCTGGAAACACCATATATTTT. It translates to CASSFLPDSGSGNTIYF.

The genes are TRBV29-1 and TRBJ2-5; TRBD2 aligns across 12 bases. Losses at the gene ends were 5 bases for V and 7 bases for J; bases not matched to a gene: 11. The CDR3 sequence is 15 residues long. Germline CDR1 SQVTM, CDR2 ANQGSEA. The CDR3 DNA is TGCAGCGTTTCCGGACTAGCGGGGCAAAGGGGGACCCAGTACTTC. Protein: CSVSGLAGQRGTQYF.

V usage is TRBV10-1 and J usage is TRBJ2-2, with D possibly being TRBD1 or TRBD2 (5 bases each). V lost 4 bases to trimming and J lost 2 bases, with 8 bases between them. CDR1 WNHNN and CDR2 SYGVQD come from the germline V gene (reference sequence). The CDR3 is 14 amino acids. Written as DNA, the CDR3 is TGCGCCAGCAGTGGAGGGGCCAACACCGGGGAGCTGTTTTTT. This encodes CASSGGANTGELFF.

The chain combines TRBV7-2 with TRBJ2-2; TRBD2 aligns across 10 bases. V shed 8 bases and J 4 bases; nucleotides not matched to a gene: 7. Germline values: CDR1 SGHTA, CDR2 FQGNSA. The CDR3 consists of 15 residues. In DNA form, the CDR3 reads TGTGCCAGCGTAGGGGCTAGCGGGAGCACCGGGGAGCTGTTTTTT. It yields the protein CASVGASGSTGELFF.

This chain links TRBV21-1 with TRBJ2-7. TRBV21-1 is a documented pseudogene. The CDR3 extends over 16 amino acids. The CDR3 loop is CASRQGPRPLSYEQYF. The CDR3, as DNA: TGTGCCAGCAGACAAGGTCCTCGACCACTCTCCTACGAGCAGTACTTC.

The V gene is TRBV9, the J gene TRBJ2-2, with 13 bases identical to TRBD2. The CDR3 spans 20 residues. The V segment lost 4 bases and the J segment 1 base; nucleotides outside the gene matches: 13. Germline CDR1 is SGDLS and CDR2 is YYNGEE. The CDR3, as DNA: TGTGCCAGCAGCTGGGGACTAGCGGGAAAACTCGAGAGGAACACCGGGGAGCTGTTTTTT. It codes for CASSWGLAGKLERNTGELFF. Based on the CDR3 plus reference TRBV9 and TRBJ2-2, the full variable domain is DSGVTQTPKHLITATGQRVTLRCSPRSGDLSVYWYQQSLDQGLQFLIQYYNGEERAKGNILERFSAQQFPDLHSELNLSSLELGDSALYFCASSWGLAGKLERNTGELFFGEGSRLTVL.

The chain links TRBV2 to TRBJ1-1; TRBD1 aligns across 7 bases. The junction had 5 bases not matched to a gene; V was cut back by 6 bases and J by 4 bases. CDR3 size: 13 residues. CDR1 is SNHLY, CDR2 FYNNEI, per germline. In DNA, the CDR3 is TGTGCCAGCAGGGCCACAGGGGTCACTGAAGCTTTCTTT. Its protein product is CASRATGVTEAFF.

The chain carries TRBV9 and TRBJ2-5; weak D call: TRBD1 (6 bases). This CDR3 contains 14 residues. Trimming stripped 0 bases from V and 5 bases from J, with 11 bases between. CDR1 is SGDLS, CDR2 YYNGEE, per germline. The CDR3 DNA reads TGTGCCAGCAGCGTAGTGGGGGCCGGGGAGACCCAGTACTTC. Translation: CASSVVGAGETQYF.

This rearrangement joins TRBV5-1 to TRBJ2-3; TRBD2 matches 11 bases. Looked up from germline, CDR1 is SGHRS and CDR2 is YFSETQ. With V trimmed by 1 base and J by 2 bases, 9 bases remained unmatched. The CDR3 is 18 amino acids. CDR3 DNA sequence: TGCGCCAGCAGCTTGACCCCCACTAGCGGGGGAAACACAGATACGCAGTATTTT. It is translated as CASSLTPTSGGNTDTQYF.

The chain's CDR3 is CAISENYPETQYF. The CDR3 DNA is TGTGCCATCAGTGAGAACTATCCAGAGACCCAGTACTTC. V and J are TRBV10-3 and TRBJ2-5, with D uncertain. The CDR3 contains 13 residues. With 2 bases removed from V and 4 bases from J, the gap between germline ends came to 8 bases. CDR1 and CDR2 from the germline V gene are ENHRY and SYGVKD.

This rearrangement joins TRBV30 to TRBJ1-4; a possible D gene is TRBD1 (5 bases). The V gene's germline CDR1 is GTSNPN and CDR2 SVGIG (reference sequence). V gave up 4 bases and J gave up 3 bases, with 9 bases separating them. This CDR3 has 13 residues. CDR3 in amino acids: CAWNGDPNEKLFF. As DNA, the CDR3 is TGTGCCTGGAATGGGGACCCTAATGAAAAACTGTTTTTT.

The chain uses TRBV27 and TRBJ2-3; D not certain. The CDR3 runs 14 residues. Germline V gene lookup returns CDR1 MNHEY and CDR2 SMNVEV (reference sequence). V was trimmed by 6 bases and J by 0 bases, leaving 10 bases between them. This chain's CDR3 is CASSSITSTDTQYF. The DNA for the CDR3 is TGTGCCAGCAGCAGTATTACTAGCACAGATACGCAGTATTTT.

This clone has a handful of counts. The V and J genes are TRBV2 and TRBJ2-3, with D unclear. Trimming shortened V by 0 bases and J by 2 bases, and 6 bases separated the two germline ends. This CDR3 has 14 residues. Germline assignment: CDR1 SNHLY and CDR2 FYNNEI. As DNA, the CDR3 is TGTGCCAGCAGTGAAGCAGTTGTCACAGATACGCAGTATTTT. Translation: CASSEAVVTDTQYF.

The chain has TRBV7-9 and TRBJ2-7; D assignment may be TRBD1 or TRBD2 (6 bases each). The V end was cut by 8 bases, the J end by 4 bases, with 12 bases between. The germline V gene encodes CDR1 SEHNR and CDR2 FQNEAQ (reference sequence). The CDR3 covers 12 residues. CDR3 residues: CASGGRGYEQYF. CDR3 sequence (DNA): TGTGCCAGCGGGGGGCGGGGATACGAGCAGTACTTC.